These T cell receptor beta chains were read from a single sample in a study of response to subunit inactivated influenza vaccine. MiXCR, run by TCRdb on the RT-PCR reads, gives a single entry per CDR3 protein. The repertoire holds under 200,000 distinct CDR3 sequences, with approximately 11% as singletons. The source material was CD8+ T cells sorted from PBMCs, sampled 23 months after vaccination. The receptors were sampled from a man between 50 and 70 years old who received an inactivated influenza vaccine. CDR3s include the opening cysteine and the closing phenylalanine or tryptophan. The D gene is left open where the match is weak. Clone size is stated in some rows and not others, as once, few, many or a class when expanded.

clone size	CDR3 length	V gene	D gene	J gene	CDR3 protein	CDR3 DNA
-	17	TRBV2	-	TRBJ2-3	CASSFNSGTTSTDTQYF	TGTGCCAGCAGTTTTAATTCAGGTACCACTAGCACAGATACGCAGTATTTT
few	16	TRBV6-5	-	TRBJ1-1	CASSSGDTRGMEEAFF	TGTGCCAGCAGTTCAGGCGACACGAGGGGGATGGAAGAAGCTTTCTTT
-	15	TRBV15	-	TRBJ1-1	CATSREGLMNTEAFF	TGTGCCACCAGCAGAGAAGGCCTGATGAACACTGAAGCTTTCTTT
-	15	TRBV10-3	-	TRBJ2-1	CAISGSLKSYNEQFF	TGTGCCATCAGTGGATCGTTAAAGTCCTACAATGAGCAGTTCTTC
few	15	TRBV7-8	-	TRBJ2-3	CASSLGGRWRDTQYF	TGTGCCAGCAGCTTAGGTGGGCGTTGGCGCGATACGCAGTATTTT
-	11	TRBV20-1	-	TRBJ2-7	CSASWGYEQYF	TGCAGTGCTAGTTGGGGATACGAGCAGTACTTC
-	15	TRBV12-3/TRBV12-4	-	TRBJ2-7	CASSSTAHWSYEQYF	TGTGCCAGCAGTTCCACTGCGCACTGGTCCTACGAGCAGTACTTC
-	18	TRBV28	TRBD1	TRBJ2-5	CASSRQTSTGGVQETQYF	TGTGCCAGCAGCCGACAAACCTCGACAGGGGGAGTCCAAGAGACCCAGTACTTC
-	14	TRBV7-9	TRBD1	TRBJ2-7	CASSARDRVYEQYF	TGTGCCAGCAGCGCCCGGGACAGGGTTTACGAGCAGTACTTC
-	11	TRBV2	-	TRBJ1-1	CASTPSTEAFF	TGTGCCAGCACGCCGAGCACTGAAGCTTTCTTT
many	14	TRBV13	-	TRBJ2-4	CASSPNLAKNIQYF	TGTGCCAGCAGCCCGAATTTAGCCAAAAACATTCAGTACTTC
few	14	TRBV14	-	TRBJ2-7	CASSQATDSYEQYF	TGTGCCAGCAGCCAAGCCACAGACTCCTACGAGCAGTACTTC
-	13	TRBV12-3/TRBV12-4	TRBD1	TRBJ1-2	CASSAYRGHGYTF	TGTGCCAGCAGTGCCTACAGGGGGCATGGCTACACCTTC
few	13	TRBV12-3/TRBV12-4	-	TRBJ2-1	CASSFLIRAEQFF	TGTGCCAGCAGTTTCCTTATCAGGGCGGAGCAGTTCTTC
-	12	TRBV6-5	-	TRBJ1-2	CASSPGSAGYTF	TGTGCCAGCAGTCCAGGGTCGGCTGGCTACACCTTC
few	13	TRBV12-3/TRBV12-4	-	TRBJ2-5	CASKTVGTETQYF	TGTGCCAGCAAAACGGTAGGGACGGAGACCCAGTACTTC
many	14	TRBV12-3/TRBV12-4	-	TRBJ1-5	CASSKQGVGQPQHF	TGTGCCAGCAGTAAACAGGGCGTCGGTCAGCCCCAGCATTTT
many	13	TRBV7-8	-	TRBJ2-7	CASSVQQGYEQYF	TGTGCCAGCAGCGTACAGCAGGGCTACGAGCAGTACTTC
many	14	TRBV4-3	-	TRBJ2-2	CASSPAPARGELFF	TGCGCCAGCAGTCCCGCCCCGGCCCGCGGGGAGCTGTTTTTT
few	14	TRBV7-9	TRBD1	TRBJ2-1	CASSLDRGLNEQFF	TGTGCCAGCAGCTTAGACAGGGGGCTCAATGAGCAGTTCTTC
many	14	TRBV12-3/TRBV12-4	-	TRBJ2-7	CASSLVGGANEQYF	TGTGCCAGCAGTTTAGTTGGCGGAGCAAACGAGCAGTACTTC
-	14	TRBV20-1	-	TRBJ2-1	CSASPLRGVGEQFF	TGCAGTGCTAGTCCCCTTAGGGGGGTGGGTGAGCAGTTCTTC
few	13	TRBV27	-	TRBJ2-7	CASSLSARVEQYF	TGTGCCAGCAGTTTAAGTGCCCGCGTGGAGCAGTACTTC
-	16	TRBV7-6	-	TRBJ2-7	CASSLEVLARTYEQYF	TGTGCCAGCAGCTTAGAGGTTTTAGCGAGAACCTACGAGCAGTACTTC
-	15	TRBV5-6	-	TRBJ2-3	CASSPSVLRTDTQYF	TGTGCCAGCAGCCCTAGCGTCCTCCGCACAGATACGCAGTATTTT
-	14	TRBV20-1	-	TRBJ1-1	CSAREDSWMTEAFF	TGCAGTGCTAGAGAAGACAGTTGGATGACTGAAGCTTTCTTT
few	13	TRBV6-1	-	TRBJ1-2	CASSPRENYGYTF	TGTGCCAGCAGCCCCAGAGAGAACTATGGCTACACCTTC
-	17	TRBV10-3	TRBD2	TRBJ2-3	CAISYELAGGSTDTQYF	TGTGCCATCAGTTATGAATTAGCGGGAGGGAGCACAGATACGCAGTATTTT
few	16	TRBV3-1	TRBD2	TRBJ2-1	CASSDPTSGYYNEQFF	TGTGCCAGCAGCGACCCGACTAGCGGGTACTACAATGAGCAGTTCTTC
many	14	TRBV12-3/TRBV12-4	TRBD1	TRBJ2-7	CASSSDRGSYEQYF	TGTGCCAGCAGCAGCGACAGGGGATCCTACGAGCAGTACTTC
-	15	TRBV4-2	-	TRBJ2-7	CASSQEAGISYEQYF	TGTGCCAGCAGCCAAGAGGCAGGGATCTCCTACGAGCAGTACTTC